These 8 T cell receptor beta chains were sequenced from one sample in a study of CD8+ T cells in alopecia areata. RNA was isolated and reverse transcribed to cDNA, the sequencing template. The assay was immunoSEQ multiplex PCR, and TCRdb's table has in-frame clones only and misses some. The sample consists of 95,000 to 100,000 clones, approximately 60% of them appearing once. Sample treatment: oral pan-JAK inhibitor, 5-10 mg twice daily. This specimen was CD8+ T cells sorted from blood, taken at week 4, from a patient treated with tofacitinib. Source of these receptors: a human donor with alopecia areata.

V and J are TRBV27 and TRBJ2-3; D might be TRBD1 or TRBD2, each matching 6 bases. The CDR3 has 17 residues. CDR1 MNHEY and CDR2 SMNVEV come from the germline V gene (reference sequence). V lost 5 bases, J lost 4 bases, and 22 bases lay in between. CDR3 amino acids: CASSPLLWGARADTQYF. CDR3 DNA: TGTGCCAGCAGTCCCTTGTTGTGGGGGGCGCGTGCAGATACGCAGTATTTT.

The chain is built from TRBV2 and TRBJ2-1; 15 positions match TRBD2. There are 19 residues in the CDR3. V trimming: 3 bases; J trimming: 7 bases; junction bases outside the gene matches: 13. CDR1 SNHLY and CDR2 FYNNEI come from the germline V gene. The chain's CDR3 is CASSDLPGLAGGRENEQFF. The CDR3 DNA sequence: TGTGCCAGCAGTGATTTACCGGGACTAGCGGGAGGCAGGGAGAATGAGCAGTTCTTC.

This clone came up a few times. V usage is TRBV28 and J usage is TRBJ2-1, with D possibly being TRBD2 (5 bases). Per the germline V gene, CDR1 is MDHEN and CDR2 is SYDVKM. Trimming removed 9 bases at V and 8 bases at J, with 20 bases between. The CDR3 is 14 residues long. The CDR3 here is CASRDRGSGHEQFF. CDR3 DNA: TGTGCCAGTAGAGATCGCGGGTCCGGCCATGAGCAGTTCTTC.

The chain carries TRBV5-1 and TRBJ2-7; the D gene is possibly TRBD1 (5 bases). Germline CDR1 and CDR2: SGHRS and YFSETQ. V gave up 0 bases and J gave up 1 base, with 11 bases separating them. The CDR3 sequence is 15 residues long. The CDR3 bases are TGCGCCAGCAGCTTGGAGCCAGGGCTATCCTACGAGCAGTACTTC. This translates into CASSLEPGLSYEQYF.

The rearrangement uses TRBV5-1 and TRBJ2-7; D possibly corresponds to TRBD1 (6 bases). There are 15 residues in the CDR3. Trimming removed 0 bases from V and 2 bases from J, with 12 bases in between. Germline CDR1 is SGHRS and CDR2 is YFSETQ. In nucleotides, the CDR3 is TGCGCCAGCAGCTTGGTTCTGGCAGGGGCCTACGAGCAGTACTTC. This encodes CASSLVLAGAYEQYF.

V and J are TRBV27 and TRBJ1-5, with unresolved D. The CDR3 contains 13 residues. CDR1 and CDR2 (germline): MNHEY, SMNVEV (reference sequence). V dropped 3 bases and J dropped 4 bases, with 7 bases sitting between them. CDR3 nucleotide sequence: TGTGCCAGCAGTTTGCGGCTTAATCAGCCCCAGCATTTT. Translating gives CASSLRLNQPQHF.

CDR3 nucleotide sequence: TGTGCCAGCAGCCCCCCGGGGGCTAGCAATCAGCCCCAGCATTTT. Translating gives CASSPPGASNQPQHF. The V call is TRBV7-9, the J call TRBJ1-5, with D possibly being TRBD1 (6 bases). Germline V lookup: CDR1 SEHNR, CDR2 FQNEAQ (reference sequence). The CDR3 has 15 residues. Trimming removed 5 bases at V and 0 bases at J, with 11 bases between.

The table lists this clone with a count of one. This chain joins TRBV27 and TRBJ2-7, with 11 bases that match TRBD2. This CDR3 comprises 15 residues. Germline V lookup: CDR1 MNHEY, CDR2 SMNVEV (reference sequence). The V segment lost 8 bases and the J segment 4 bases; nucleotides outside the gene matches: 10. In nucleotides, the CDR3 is TGTGCCAGCCGGGGGAGGCTAGCGGGAGGTTACGAGCAGTACTTC. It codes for CASRGRLAGGYEQYF.